Shown below are 22 T cell receptor beta chains from a single sample sequenced in a study of blood T cell repertoires in COVID-19. TCRdb keeps only in-frame clones here, not all; method: immunoSEQ multiplex PCR. The sample yields 200,000 to 250,000 clones, 83% seen once. The sample taken for sequencing was peripheral blood. Source of these receptors: a man aged 50 or older with active or convalescent COVID-19.

J is TRBJ2-5 and V is TRBV7-2; 10 positions agree with TRBD2. V dropped 5 bases and J dropped 5; count of bases not matched to a gene: 11. Germline assignment: CDR1 SGHTA and CDR2 FQGNSA. The CDR3 loop spans 16 amino acids. CDR3 region: CASSPSRLAGRETQYF. CDR3 in DNA: TGTGCCAGCAGCCCGAGTCGACTAGCGGGCAGGGAGACCCAGTACTTC.

This clone has only one observation. The chain carries TRBV19 and TRBJ1-5; D is possibly TRBD1 (6 bases). This CDR3 has 14 amino acids. Per the germline V gene, CDR1 is LNHDA and CDR2 is SQIVND (reference sequence). Trimming removed 5 bases from V and 4 bases from J, with 12 bases in between. The CDR3 sequence: CASSSAGVNQPQHF. CDR3 coding DNA: TGTGCCAGTAGTTCTGCAGGGGTAAATCAGCCCCAGCATTTT.

The chain recombines TRBV28 with TRBJ1-1; tentative D call: TRBD1 (5 bases). Germline CDR1 is MDHEN and CDR2 is SYDVKM. The CDR3 is 13 residues long. Trimming took off 8 bases at V and 8 bases at J, with 18 bases between the two ends. The CDR3 DNA reads as TGTGCCAGCCTCTTCCCTGGGCCAGGGGAAGCTTTCTTT. Its translation: CASLFPGPGEAFF.

This sequence joins TRBV6-4 and TRBJ2-5, with 11 bases that match TRBD2. The CDR3 has 15 amino acids. CDR1 MRHNA and CDR2 SNTAGT come from the germline V gene. V shed 2 bases, J shed 5 bases, and the junction held 4 bases outside the gene matches. This chain's CDR3 is CASSDLAGGGETQYF. The CDR3 region has the DNA TGTGCCAGCAGTGACCTAGCGGGGGGCGGTGAGACCCAGTACTTC.

The rearrangement uses TRBV5-1 and TRBJ2-5, with TRBD2 matching over 9 bases. CDR3 length: 17 amino acids. CDR1 and CDR2 from the germline V gene are SGHRS and YFSETQ. The V and J ends lost 0 bases and 2 bases, in that order; junction bases with no gene match: 8. The CDR3 spells CASSLGSVAGGQETQYF. The DNA for the CDR3 is TGCGCCAGCAGCTTGGGATCCGTCGCGGGAGGGCAAGAGACCCAGTACTTC.

This chain joins TRBV10-1 and TRBJ2-1, with 15 bases identical to TRBD2. V lost 8 bases, J lost 4 bases, and 0 bases stayed unmatched. This CDR3 comprises 14 residues. Germline V CDR1 and CDR2: WNHNN, SYGVQD (reference sequence). CDR3 sequence (DNA): TGCGCCAGCGGGACTAGCGGGAGGTACAATGAGCAGTTCTTC. The encoded protein is CASGTSGRYNEQFF.

This clone was seen a few times. V is TRBV9 and J is TRBJ2-3; no clear D gene. Per germline, CDR1 SGDLS and CDR2 YYNGEE. The CDR3 contains 14 residues. V was trimmed by 2 bases and J by 0 bases, leaving 7 bases between them. The CDR3 spells CASSVQTSTDTQYF. The CDR3 nucleotides are TGTGCCAGCAGCGTTCAGACTAGCACAGATACGCAGTATTTT.

This rearrangement joins TRBV30 to TRBJ2-7; 7 nucleotides line up with TRBD1. This CDR3 has 13 residues. CDR1 is GTSNPN and CDR2 is SVGIG in the germline V gene (reference sequence). V gave up 7 bases and J gave up 2 bases; unmatched junction bases: 8. DNA of the CDR3: TGTGCCTATGAGGGGGACAGTACCTACGAGCAGTACTTC. Protein: CAYEGDSTYEQYF.

The chain combines TRBV29-1 with TRBJ2-3, with 12 nucleotides matching TRBD2. Germline-derived CDR1 and CDR2 are SQVTM and ANQGSEA. The V gene end was trimmed by 4 bases and the J gene end by 6 bases; junction bases not matched to a gene: 11. The CDR3 covers 16 residues. The CDR3 DNA is TGCAGCGTTGGTTTCGTGTCGGGACTAGCGGGCGATACGCAGTATTTT. It translates to CSVGFVSGLAGDTQYF.

CDR3 in DNA: TGCGCCAGCAGCTTGGGTCACACAGGGGTTCATGAGCAGTTCTTC. This gives the protein CASSLGHTGVHEQFF. The chain uses TRBV5-1 and TRBJ2-1; 7 nucleotides line up with TRBD1. V was clipped by 0 bases and J by 8 bases; unmatched bases: 8. Germline V gives CDR1 SGHRS, CDR2 YFSETQ. This CDR3 has 15 residues. The full variable domain, with the rest looked up from reference TRBV5-1 and TRBJ2-1, is KAGVTQTPRYLIKTRGQQVTLSCSPISGHRSVSWYQQTPGQGLQFLFEYFSETQRNKGNFPGRFSGRQFSNSRSEMNVSTLELGDSALYLCASSLGHTGVHEQFFGPGTRLTVL.

The V call is TRBV6-2 or TRBV6-3, the J call TRBJ1-2; TRBD1 matches 8 bases. Per germline, CDR1 MNHEY and CDR2 SVGEGT. V gave up 7 bases and J gave up 7 bases; unmatched junction bases: 8. This CDR3 comprises 13 residues. The CDR3 DNA follows: TGTGCCAGCACCCCGGACAGGGCACGTGGCTACACCTTC. It yields the protein CASTPDRARGYTF.

This clone was seen a few times. The genes are TRBV6-6 and TRBJ1-1; TRBD1 matches 9 bases. The CDR3 is 13 amino acids. Per the germline V gene, CDR1 is MNHNY and CDR2 is SVGAGI (reference sequence). V gave up 7 bases and J gave up 6 bases; unmatched junction bases: 6. As DNA, the CDR3 is TGTGCCAGCAATAGTTGGACAGGGGCTGAAGCTTTCTTT. It specifies CASNSWTGAEAFF.

The chain has TRBV4-1 and TRBJ2-2; TRBD1 matches at 7 bases. Germline CDR1 reads MGHRA; CDR2 reads YSYEKL. The junction had 5 bases not matched to a gene; V was cut back by 0 bases and J by 4 bases. This CDR3 spans 16 amino acids. CDR3 sequence reads: CASSQDRGRVTGELFF. CDR3 DNA sequence: TGCGCCAGCAGCCAAGATAGGGGGCGAGTCACCGGGGAGCTGTTTTTT.

The chain joins TRBV9 to TRBJ1-2; TRBD1 agrees at 7 bases. This CDR3 is 17 amino acids long. J lost 2 bases, V lost 4 bases, and 14 bases had no gene match. The germline CDR1 and CDR2 sequences are SGDLS and YYNGEE. For the CDR3, the DNA is TGTGCCAGCAGCAAAGGGGGCGACCGGTGGAGAAACTATGGCTACACCTTC. It is translated as CASSKGGDRWRNYGYTF.

This chain joins TRBV28 and TRBJ1-6, with D maybe TRBD1 (6 bases). Germline loops: CDR1 MDHEN, CDR2 SYDVKM. The CDR3 covers 15 residues. Trimming took off 5 bases at V and 7 bases at J, with 15 bases between the two ends. The CDR3 nucleotides are TGTGCCAGCAGTCCTTCCGGGACACCCAATTCACCCCTCCACTTT. Protein: CASSPSGTPNSPLHF.

The chain employs TRBV30 and TRBJ1-3, with 7 bases matching TRBD1. The germline gives CDR1 GTSNPN, CDR2 SVGIG (reference sequence). J gave up 4 bases and V 5 bases, and 8 bases lay outside the gene matches. The CDR3 has 14 residues. The CDR3 DNA reads TGTGCCTGGGCAAAGACAGGGCCAGGAAACACCATATATTTT. It codes for CAWAKTGPGNTIYF. Together with reference TRBV30 and TRBJ1-3, the CDR3 gives the full variable domain: SQTIHQWPATLVQPVGSPLSLECTVEGTSNPNLYWYRQAAGRGLQLLFYSVGIGQISSEVPQNLSASRPQDRQFILSSKKLLLSDSGFYLCAWAKTGPGNTIYFGEGSWLTVV.

The CDR3: CASAPSPGNYGYTF. Here the CDR3 DNA reads TGTGCCAGTGCTCCGAGCCCCGGGAACTATGGCTACACCTTC. The chain employs TRBV19 and TRBJ1-2; no clear D. V was pared by 8 bases and J by 2 bases, with 15 bases between. The CDR3 is 14 amino acids. The germline V gene has CDR1 LNHDA and CDR2 SQIVND (reference sequence). Combining the CDR3 with reference TRBV19 and TRBJ1-2 gives the whole variable domain DGGITQSPKYLFRKEGQNVTLSCEQNLNHDAMYWYRQDPGQGLRLIYYSQIVNDFQKGDIAEGYSVSREKKESFPLTVTSAQKNPTAFYLCASAPSPGNYGYTFGSGTRLTVV.

This chain joins TRBV4-1 and TRBJ2-3; 10 bases agree with TRBD2. The V and J ends lost 0 bases and 2 bases, in that order; junction bases with no gene match: 11. The CDR3 sequence is 19 residues long. Germline V CDR1 and CDR2: MGHRA, YSYEKL. In DNA form, the CDR3 reads TGCGCCAGCAGCCAAGATCTGGCTAGCGGGGGCCTATACACAGATACGCAGTATTTT. This gives the protein CASSQDLASGGLYTDTQYF.

The chain links TRBV7-9 to TRBJ2-3, with D perhaps TRBD1 (6 bases). The CDR3 covers 14 residues. CDR1 and CDR2 from the germline V gene are SEHNR and FQNEAQ (reference sequence). The V gene lost 5 bases and the J gene lost 2 bases, with 11 bases spanning the gap. The CDR3 DNA reads TGTGCCAGCAGCCTAACAGGGTCCACAGATACGCAGTATTTT. Translating gives CASSLTGSTDTQYF.

The CDR3 region is CASSVRDSFLMNTEAFF. CDR3 nucleotides: TGCGCCAGCAGCGTCAGGGACAGCTTTCTTATGAACACTGAAGCTTTCTTT. The chain carries TRBV5-1 and TRBJ1-1; 7 nucleotides match TRBD1. The junction had 12 bases not matched to a gene; V was cut back by 4 bases and J by 0 bases. Germline-derived CDR1 and CDR2 are SGHRS and YFSETQ. The CDR3 loop spans 17 amino acids.

The chain has TRBV14 and TRBJ1-1, with D tentatively TRBD1 (6 bases). This CDR3 is built from 14 residues. The V gene's germline CDR1 is SGHDN and CDR2 FVKESK. The V end was cut by 4 bases, the J end by 4 bases, with 13 bases between. CDR3: CASSRPGQFTEAFF. For the CDR3, the DNA is TGTGCCAGCAGCCGGCCCGGACAGTTCACTGAAGCTTTCTTT.

This clone came up once. This chain uses TRBV9 with TRBJ1-1; 11 nucleotides agree with TRBD1. Germline CDR1 and CDR2: SGDLS and YYNGEE. After removal of 3 bases from V and 3 bases from J, the junction contained 4 bases not matched to a gene. The CDR3 covers 15 residues. CDR3 loop: CASSDGTGGYTEAFF. The DNA of the CDR3 is TGTGCCAGCAGCGATGGGACAGGGGGTTACACTGAAGCTTTCTTT. The full variable domain, completed using reference TRBV9 and TRBJ1-1, is DSGVTQTPKHLITATGQRVTLRCSPRSGDLSVYWYQQSLDQGLQFLIQYYNGEERAKGNILERFSAQQFPDLHSELNLSSLELGDSALYFCASSDGTGGYTEAFFGQGTRLTVV.